The TCR beta chain under discussion was sequenced for a study of PD-L1 blockade in urothelial cancer. At the level of the study: From about 2014, patients received atezolizumab, given as 1,200 mg intravenously every 3 weeks. Typically, measured as a median, blood samples had about 140,000 T cells. Overall study findings and caveats: A below-median TCR clonality in blood before treatment predicted better survival.

Libraries were prepared by immunoSEQ multiplex PCR; TCRdb keeps only in-frame clonotypes and omits some of them. Altogether tens of thousands of clones are present, over 65% being singletons, with the ten largest covering under 15%. The trim removed 2 bases at V and 5 bases at J, leaving 7 bases unmatched. The CDR3 contains 15 residues. Per the germline V gene, CDR1 is SGHNT and CDR2 is YYREEE (reference sequence). Points on this clone: As yet, its antigen is unknown.

Time point of the sample: pretreatment peripheral blood. Anywhere from 1 to 8 samples came from each patient, spanning pretreatment and on-treatment. The V gene is TRBV5-4, the J gene TRBJ1-1; 9 positions match TRBD1. This specimen was PBMCs, taken around atezolizumab (anti-PD-L1) treatment. This clonotype was sampled from a man in his fifties or sixties with urothelial cancer. The CDR3 here is CASSLQGAGYTEAFF. In nucleotides, the CDR3 is TGTGCCAGCAGCTTACAGGGGGCAGGGTATACTGAAGCTTTCTTT.